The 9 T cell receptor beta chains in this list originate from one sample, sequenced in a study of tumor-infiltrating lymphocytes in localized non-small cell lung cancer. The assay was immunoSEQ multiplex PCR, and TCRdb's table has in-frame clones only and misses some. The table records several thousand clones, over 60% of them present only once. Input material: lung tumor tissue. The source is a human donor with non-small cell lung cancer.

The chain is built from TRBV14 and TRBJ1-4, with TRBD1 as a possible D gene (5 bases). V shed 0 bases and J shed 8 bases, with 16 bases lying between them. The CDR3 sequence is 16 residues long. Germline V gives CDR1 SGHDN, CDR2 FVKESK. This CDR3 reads CASSQDSQGGREKLFF. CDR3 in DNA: TGTGCCAGCAGCCAAGATAGTCAGGGCGGACGGGAAAAACTGTTTTTT. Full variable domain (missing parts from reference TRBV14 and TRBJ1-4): EAGVTQFPSHSVIEKGQTVTLRCDPISGHDNLYWYRRVMGKEIKFLLHFVKESKQDESGMPNNRFLAERTGGTYSTLKVQPAELEDSGVYFCASSQDSQGGREKLFFGSGTQLSVL.

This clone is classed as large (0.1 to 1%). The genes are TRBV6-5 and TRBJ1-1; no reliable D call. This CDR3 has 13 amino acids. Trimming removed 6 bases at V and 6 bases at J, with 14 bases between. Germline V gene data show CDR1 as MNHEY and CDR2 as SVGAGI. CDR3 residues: CASSPDWPPEAFF. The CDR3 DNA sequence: TGTGCCAGCAGCCCCGATTGGCCGCCTGAAGCTTTCTTT.

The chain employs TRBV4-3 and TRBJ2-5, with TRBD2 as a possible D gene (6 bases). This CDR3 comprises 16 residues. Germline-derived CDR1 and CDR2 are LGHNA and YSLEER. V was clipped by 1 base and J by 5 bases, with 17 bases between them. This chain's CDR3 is CASSQVGGSLAETQYF. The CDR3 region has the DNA TGCGCCAGCAGCCAAGTGGGAGGATCACTAGCCGAGACCCAGTACTTC.

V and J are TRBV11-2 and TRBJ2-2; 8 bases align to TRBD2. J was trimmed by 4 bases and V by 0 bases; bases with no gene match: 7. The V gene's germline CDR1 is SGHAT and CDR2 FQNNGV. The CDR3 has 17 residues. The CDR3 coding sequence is TGTGCCAGCAGCTTAGATCGCCCGGGGGGGCTCACCGGGGAGCTGTTTTTT. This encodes CASSLDRPGGLTGELFF.

CDR3 in DNA: TGCAGCGTTGGTGGTCAACAAGAGACCCAGTACTTC. It is translated as CSVGGQQETQYF. The chain is built from TRBV29-1 and TRBJ2-5; the D is unclear. The germline V gene encodes CDR1 SQVTM and CDR2 ANQGSEA. Between the trimmed V and J ends, which lost 4 bases and 2 bases, there was a span of 8 bases. The CDR3 totals 12 residues.

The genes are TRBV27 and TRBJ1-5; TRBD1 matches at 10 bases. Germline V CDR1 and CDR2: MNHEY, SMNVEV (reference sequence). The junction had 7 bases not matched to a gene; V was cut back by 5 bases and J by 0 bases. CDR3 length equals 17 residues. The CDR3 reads CASSPSRTGGSNQPQHF. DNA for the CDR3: TGTGCCAGCAGTCCCTCTCGGACAGGGGGTAGCAATCAGCCCCAGCATTTT.

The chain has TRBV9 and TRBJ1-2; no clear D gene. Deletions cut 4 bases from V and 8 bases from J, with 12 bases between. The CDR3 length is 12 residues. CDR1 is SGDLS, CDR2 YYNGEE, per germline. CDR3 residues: CASSSSSRGYTF. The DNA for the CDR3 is TGTGCCAGCAGCTCCTCGTCCCGGGGCTACACCTTC. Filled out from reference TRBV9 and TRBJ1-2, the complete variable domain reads DSGVTQTPKHLITATGQRVTLRCSPRSGDLSVYWYQQSLDQGLQFLIQYYNGEERAKGNILERFSAQQFPDLHSELNLSSLELGDSALYFCASSSSSRGYTFGSGTRLTVV.

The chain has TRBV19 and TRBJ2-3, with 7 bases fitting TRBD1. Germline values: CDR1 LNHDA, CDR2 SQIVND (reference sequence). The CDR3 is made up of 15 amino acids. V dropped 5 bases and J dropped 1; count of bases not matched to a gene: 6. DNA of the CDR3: TGTGCCAGTAGTCCTGGGACAGTAGGCACAGATACGCAGTATTTT. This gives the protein CASSPGTVGTDTQYF.

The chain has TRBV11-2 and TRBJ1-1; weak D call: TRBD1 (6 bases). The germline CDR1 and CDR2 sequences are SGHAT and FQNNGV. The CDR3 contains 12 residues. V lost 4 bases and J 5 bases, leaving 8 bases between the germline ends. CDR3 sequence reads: CASSWGRTEAFF. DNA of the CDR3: TGTGCCAGCAGCTGGGGGCGGACTGAAGCTTTCTTT.